Listed below are T cell receptor beta chains from one sample, sequenced in a study of metastatic and nonmetastatic thyroid tumors. TCRdb re-analyzed the PCR reads using MiXCR. The repertoire consists of around 13,000 clones, with 20% to 25% occurring once and the leading ten covering about 14%. The sample was adjacent normal tissue. These receptors were obtained from a female donor with papillary thyroid cancer or a benign thyroid nodule (not recorded which). Some clones in this sample may be carry-over from other donors' samples. CDR3s include the opening cysteine and the closing phenylalanine or tryptophan. D genes are given only for firm matches. Size tells how often a clone was seen (once, few, many) or the class of an expanded clone, and some rows leave it out.

TRBD2,16,-,TRBJ2-1,TRBV9,CASSVLGRVPYKGQFF,TGTGCCAGCAGCGTATTAGGGAGGGTACCCTACAAGGGGCAGTTCTTC
TRBD1,18,many,TRBJ1-1,TRBV25-1,CASSGPQDRGWLNTEAFF,TGTGCCAGCAGTGGGCCTCAGGACAGGGGATGGTTAAACACTGAAGCTTTCTTT
-,13,few,TRBJ1-2,TRBV5-1,CASSPYRTYGYTF,TGCGCCAGCAGCCCGTATCGCACCTATGGCTACACCTTC
-,14,many,TRBJ2-5,TRBV2,CASLAGGYQETQYF,TGTGCCAGCCTCGCGGGCGGGTACCAAGAGACCCAGTACTTC
-,16,-,TRBJ2-1,TRBV11-2,CASSPVAGALSDEQFF,TGTGCCAGCAGTCCCGTCGCAGGAGCCTTGAGCGATGAGCAGTTCTTC
TRBD1,15,medium-sized,TRBJ2-7,TRBV7-2,CASSQEPGQIYEQYF,TGTGCCAGCAGCCAGGAACCGGGACAGATCTACGAGCAGTACTTC
-,11,-,TRBJ1-2,TRBV5-1,CASGSNYGYTF,TGCGCCAGTGGGTCGAACTATGGCTACACCTTC
-,13,many,TRBJ1-1,TRBV15,CATSRDQYTEAFF,TGTGCCACCAGCAGAGATCAGTACACTGAAGCTTTCTTT
-,11,medium-sized,TRBJ2-1,TRBV7-2,CASSLFQVQFF,TGTGCCAGCAGCTTATTTCAGGTCCAGTTCTTC
-,11,-,TRBJ2-5,TRBV5-1,CTSSSEQTQYF,TGTACCAGCAGCTCCGAGCAGACCCAGTACTTC
-,15,medium-sized,TRBJ1-1,TRBV19,CASRDGVEMNTEAFF,TGTGCCAGTCGAGATGGGGTGGAAATGAACACTGAAGCTTTCTTT
-,14,medium-sized,TRBJ2-2,TRBV10-2,CASRDSRGTGELFF,TGCGCCAGCAGAGACAGTCGAGGCACCGGGGAGCTGTTTTTT
-,15,many,TRBJ2-7,TRBV10-3,CAISTPGRGIYEQYF,TGTGCCATCAGTACACCGGGACGGGGTATCTACGAGCAGTACTTC
TRBD1,14,many,TRBJ1-1,TRBV5-1,CASSPRGPDTEAFF,TGCGCCAGCAGCCCCAGGGGGCCTGACACTGAAGCTTTCTTT